This T cell receptor (beta chain) was identified in a study of cytomegalovirus exposure and HLA in healthy donors. A multiplex PCR was run with 60 Vbeta primers and 13 Jbeta primers. Clones were read by immunoSEQ multiplex PCR, and TCRdb kept only the in-frame ones, dropping some. The sample has roughly 180,000 clones, less than 90% seen once. Trimming cost V 0 bases and J 5 bases, with 16 bases left between them. Germline V gene sequence: CDR1 SGHRS, CDR2 YFSETQ. This CDR3 is built from 16 residues. This chain joins TRBV5-1 and TRBJ2-3; D may be TRBD1 (6 bases). This sequence originates from a man between 25 and 39 years old in good health and CMV-seronegative. The sample taken for sequencing was PBMCs. CDR3 sequence (DNA): TGCGCCAGCAGCTTGGCAGGACAGAAAAGGGGAGATACGCAGTATTTT. It yields the protein CASSLAGQKRGDTQYF.